The 30 T cell receptor beta chains listed next were all sequenced from one sample in a study of blood T cell repertoires in COVID-19. Sequencing was performed with immunoSEQ multiplex PCR; in TCRdb, only in-frame clones are kept and a portion is missing. The data contain about 120,000 clones, 70% to 90% of them seen just once; the ten biggest clones take up about 3.5%. Sequencing input: peripheral blood. The receptor set was obtained from a woman aged 50 to 60 with acute or convalescent COVID-19.

The table lists this clone with a few counts. This sequence joins TRBV27 and TRBJ2-3; D is possibly TRBD1 (6 bases). V was shortened by 3 bases and J by 0 bases, with 10 bases between the two germline ends. The CDR3 runs to 15 residues. Germline values: CDR1 MNHEY, CDR2 SMNVEV (reference sequence). CDR3 protein: CASSFGQFSTDTQYF. The CDR3 nucleotides read TGTGCCAGCAGTTTTGGACAGTTCAGCACAGATACGCAGTATTTT.

This sequence joins TRBV3-1 (or the pseudogene TRBV3-2) and TRBJ2-1; TRBD2 matches at 10 bases. The CDR3 totals 16 residues. J gave up 2 bases and V 6 bases, and 7 bases lay outside the gene matches. CDR1 and CDR2 (germline): LGHDT, YNNKEL (reference sequence). The CDR3 spells CASSPKREGPYNEQFF. Here the CDR3 DNA reads TGTGCCAGCAGTCCTAAGCGGGAGGGTCCCTACAATGAGCAGTTCTTC.

The chain combines TRBV19 with TRBJ2-2; D might be TRBD1 (5 bases). The germline V gene encodes CDR1 LNHDA and CDR2 SQIVND (reference sequence). CDR3 length equals 14 residues. Deletions cut 6 bases from V and 6 bases from J, with 14 bases between. This chain's CDR3 is CASRMPGYSGELFF. DNA for the CDR3: TGTGCCAGTAGAATGCCAGGGTATTCCGGGGAGCTGTTTTTT.

The chain's CDR3 is CASSPLGTSGSNEQFF. The CDR3 nucleotides are TGTGCCAGCTCACCTCTTGGGACTAGCGGGAGCAATGAGCAGTTCTTC. The rearrangement uses TRBV18 and TRBJ2-1; TRBD2 matches 14 bases. Germline trimming cut 3 bases from V and 6 bases from J; bases unmatched to any gene: 4. CDR3 size: 16 residues. Germline lookup yields CDR1 KGHSH and CDR2 LQKENI.

The chain is built from TRBV7-2 and TRBJ2-1, with D possibly TRBD2 on 6 matching bases. V was trimmed by 4 bases and J by 9 bases, leaving 16 bases between them. The CDR3 loop spans 14 amino acids. Germline lookup yields CDR1 SGHTA and CDR2 FQGNSA. The CDR3: CASSSDRLVGEQFF. In DNA, the CDR3 is TGTGCCAGCAGCTCAGACCGACTAGTCGGTGAGCAGTTCTTC.

The chain joins TRBV7-9 to TRBJ2-3; perhaps TRBD2 as D (6 bases). V was shortened by 1 base and J by 4 bases, with 15 bases between the two germline ends. The CDR3 totals 16 residues. CDR1 and CDR2 from the germline V gene are SEHNR and FQNEAQ (reference sequence). The CDR3 DNA reads as TGTGCCAGCAGCTTAGGGGACTCCGTGGGGGCAGATACGCAGTATTTT. It is translated as CASSLGDSVGADTQYF.

The chain combines TRBV7-2 with TRBJ2-7, with 10 nucleotides matching TRBD1. CDR1 is SGHTA and CDR2 is FQGNSA in the germline V gene. The CDR3 is 15 residues long. V dropped 5 bases and J dropped 5; count of bases not matched to a gene: 9. The CDR3 DNA is TGTGCCAGCAGCCTGGGGACAGGGGTTCTCAACGAGCAGTACTTC. Protein sequence: CASSLGTGVLNEQYF.

The chain has TRBV19 and TRBJ1-4; no firm D call. This CDR3 is 15 amino acids long. Germline V gives CDR1 LNHDA, CDR2 SQIVND (reference sequence). The V gene lost 5 bases and the J gene lost 8 bases, with 18 bases spanning the gap. This CDR3 reads CASSPPGVRGEKLFF. CDR3 bases: TGTGCCAGTAGTCCCCCGGGAGTGAGAGGGGAAAAACTGTTTTTT. The full variable domain, in which reference TRBV19 and TRBJ1-4 provide the parts outside the CDR3, is DGGITQSPKYLFRKEGQNVTLSCEQNLNHDAMYWYRQDPGQGLRLIYYSQIVNDFQKGDIAEGYSVSREKKESFPLTVTSAQKNPTAFYLCASSPPGVRGEKLFFGSGTQLSVL.

The rearrangement links TRBV11-2 to TRBJ2-7; 9 nucleotides agree with TRBD1. Germline V CDR1 and CDR2: SGHAT, FQNNGV. The CDR3 totals 16 residues. V lost 5 bases to trimming and J lost 5 bases; unmatched junction nucleotides: 13. CDR3 DNA sequence: TGTGCCAGCAGCCCCGGGACAGGGAGGACGGAAAACGAGCAGTACTTC. Translated: CASSPGTGRTENEQYF. Complete variable domain (other parts from reference TRBV11-2 and TRBJ2-7): EAGVAQSPRYKIIEKRQSVAFWCNPISGHATLYWYQQILGQGPKLLIQFQNNGVVDDSQLPKDRFSAERLKGVDSTLKIQPAKLEDSAVYLCASSPGTGRTENEQYFGPGTRLTVT.

The V call is TRBV6-5, the J call TRBJ1-1, with D tentatively TRBD1 (5 bases). This CDR3 is built from 14 residues. CDR1 is MNHEY, CDR2 SVGAGI, per germline. The V end lost 5 bases, the J end lost 5 bases, and 15 bases lay between the germline ends. The CDR3 sequence is CASSTRGGLTEAFF. The CDR3 DNA is TGTGCCAGCAGTACCCGGGGGGGGTTGACTGAAGCTTTCTTT.

Points on this clone: One end of the junction fails to match germline, which may point to a read error. The chain links TRBV10-3 to TRBJ2-1, with D possibly being TRBD1 (6 bases). There are 13 residues in the CDR3. Germline V lookup: CDR1 ENHRY, CDR2 SYGVKD. In DNA form, the CDR3 reads TGTGCCCTCAGGGGACACGGCGCGAATGAGCAGTTCTTC. It translates to CALRGHGANEQFF.

The genes are TRBV20-1 and TRBJ2-7, with 9 nucleotides matching TRBD2. Germline assignment: CDR1 DFQATT and CDR2 SNEGSKA (reference sequence). The CDR3 consists of 15 residues. With 3 bases clipped from V and 7 bases from J, the junction kept 13 bases outside the gene matches. CDR3 residues: CSASNAGGPSREQYF. The CDR3 DNA reads TGCAGTGCTAGTAACGCGGGAGGGCCCTCGAGGGAGCAGTACTTC.

The table lists this clone with a few counts. This sequence joins TRBV7-2 and TRBJ1-1; D not resolved. Germline V lookup: CDR1 SGHTA, CDR2 FQGNSA. Trimming shortened V by 4 bases and J by 3 bases, and 21 bases separated the two germline ends. CDR3 length: 17 amino acids. DNA of the CDR3: TGTGCCAGCAGCTCTCGGCCCGGCAGGTTTTTAGACACTGAAGCTTTCTTT. As protein: CASSSRPGRFLDTEAFF. Full variable domain (missing parts from reference TRBV7-2 and TRBJ1-1): GAGVSQSPSNKVTEKGKDVELRCDPISGHTALYWYRQSLGQGLEFLIYFQGNSAPDKSGLPSDRFSAERTGGSVSTLTIQRTQQEDSAVYLCASSSRPGRFLDTEAFFGQGTRLTVV.

The chain couples TRBV28 to TRBJ2-2; maybe TRBD2 (5 bases). Germline V lookup: CDR1 MDHEN, CDR2 SYDVKM. V lost 3 bases and J lost 7, with 6 bases in between. The CDR3 runs 12 residues. The CDR3 loop is CASSFGGGELFF. The CDR3, as DNA: TGTGCCAGCAGTTTTGGAGGCGGGGAGCTGTTTTTT.

The chain recombines TRBV10-1 with TRBJ2-3; D uncertain. Looked up from germline, CDR1 is WNHNN and CDR2 is SYGVQD (reference sequence). The V end lost 3 bases, the J end lost 2 bases, and 12 bases lay between the germline ends. CDR3 length: 15 amino acids. The CDR3 reads CASSDTAATTDTQYF. Written as DNA, the CDR3 is TGCGCCAGCAGTGATACAGCAGCCACCACAGATACGCAGTATTTT.

This sequence joins TRBV7-8 and TRBJ2-7; TRBD2 is a possible D gene (6 bases). The CDR3 spans 14 residues. Trimming left V 1 base short and J 0 bases short, with 7 bases between. Looked up from germline, CDR1 is SGHVS and CDR2 is FQNEAQ. In DNA form, the CDR3 reads TGTGCCAGCAGCTTAGGCGGGGTCTCCTACGAGCAGTACTTC. Its protein is CASSLGGVSYEQYF.

This clone was recorded only once. This chain connects TRBV24-1 to TRBJ1-2, with TRBD1 matching over 7 bases. Germline lookup yields CDR1 KGHDR and CDR2 SFDVKD. The V gene end was trimmed by 2 bases and the J gene end by 3 bases; junction bases not matched to a gene: 5. The CDR3 runs 15 residues. The CDR3: CATSDSPDRDYGYTF. In DNA, the CDR3 is TGTGCCACCAGTGATTCCCCCGACAGGGACTATGGCTACACCTTC.

V and J are TRBV5-1 and TRBJ2-1; TRBD1 aligns across 7 bases. The CDR3 sequence is 13 residues long. V shed 3 bases, J shed 10 bases, and the junction held 7 bases outside the gene matches. CDR1 and CDR2 (germline): SGHRS, YFSETQ. As DNA, the CDR3 is TGCGCCAGCAGCTCCCCAGGACAGGAGGAGCAGTTCTTC. Translation gives CASSSPGQEEQFF.

The chain joins TRBV19 to TRBJ2-7; D is unclear. In germline, CDR1 is LNHDA, CDR2 SQIVND (reference sequence). The CDR3 totals 14 residues. Trimming removed 3 bases from V and 3 bases from J, with 12 bases in between. CDR3 protein: CASSIGNYYYEQYF. CDR3 DNA: TGTGCCAGTAGTATCGGTAACTATTACTACGAGCAGTACTTC. The variable domain in full, completed from reference TRBV19 and TRBJ2-7, reads DGGITQSPKYLFRKEGQNVTLSCEQNLNHDAMYWYRQDPGQGLRLIYYSQIVNDFQKGDIAEGYSVSREKKESFPLTVTSAQKNPTAFYLCASSIGNYYYEQYFGPGTRLTVT.

The rearrangement links TRBV5-1 to TRBJ2-1; 10 bases are a match to TRBD2. The CDR3 is made up of 15 amino acids. Germline V gene lookup returns CDR1 SGHRS and CDR2 YFSETQ. Trimming removed 0 bases from V and 5 bases from J; junction bases left unmatched: 2. The DNA for the CDR3 is TGCGCCAGCAGCTTGGAGCGGGGGGGGAACAATGAGCAGTTCTTC. Its translation is CASSLERGGNNEQFF.

The sample holds one count of this clone. The chain has TRBV5-1 and TRBJ2-1; TRBD2 matches at 14 bases. Germline CDR1 reads SGHRS; CDR2 reads YFSETQ. V gave up 4 bases and J gave up 0 bases; unmatched junction bases: 3. This CDR3 has 17 amino acids. The CDR3 region has the DNA TGCGCCAGCAGCGTGACTAGCGGGAGGGCCTCCTACAATGAGCAGTTCTTC. It yields the protein CASSVTSGRASYNEQFF.

The chain is built from TRBV19 and TRBJ1-1; tentatively, D is TRBD1 (6 bases). Germline V CDR1 and CDR2: LNHDA, SQIVND (reference sequence). The V end was cut by 3 bases, the J end by 5 bases, with 16 bases between. The CDR3 sequence is 15 residues long. In DNA, the CDR3 is TGTGCCAGTAGTATCCGACAGGCCCTAGCAACTGAAGCTTTCTTT. Translating it yields CASSIRQALATEAFF.

The chain is built from TRBV15 and TRBJ2-1; 7 nucleotides align to TRBD2. The CDR3 has 14 residues. Looked up from germline, CDR1 is LNHNV and CDR2 is YYDKDF (reference sequence). V lost 9 bases, J lost 6 bases, and 11 bases stayed unmatched. The CDR3 sequence is CATESGTPPNEQFF. The CDR3 bases are TGTGCCACGGAGAGCGGGACCCCTCCCAATGAGCAGTTCTTC.

This chain links TRBV21-1 with TRBJ1-2; TRBD1, the D gene given by the table, was not confirmed from the DNA. TRBV21-1 is deemed a pseudogene. The CDR3 consists of 14 residues. CDR3 residues: CASRHRGRIYGYTF. CDR3 bases: TGTGCCAGCAGGCACAGGGGGCGAATCTATGGCTACACCTTC.

The chain has TRBV12-3 or TRBV12-4 and TRBJ2-7; D remains unclear. V was trimmed by 3 bases and J by 1 base, leaving 7 bases between them. The CDR3 has 13 residues. The CDR3 DNA sequence: TGTGCCAGCAGTTTTGACGGGTCCTACGAGCAGTACTTC. Translating gives CASSFDGSYEQYF.

The chain uses TRBV5-5 and TRBJ2-5; 7 nucleotides agree with TRBD1. This CDR3 spans 13 amino acids. Germline loops: CDR1 SGHKS, CDR2 YYEKEE (reference sequence). V lost 2 bases and J lost 3; bases outside the gene matches: 1. The CDR3 DNA follows: TGTGCCAGCAGCTTCCAGGGGGAAGAGACCCAGTACTTC. This encodes CASSFQGEETQYF. Complete variable domain (other parts from reference TRBV5-5 and TRBJ2-5): DAGVTQSPTHLIKTRGQQVTLRCSPISGHKSVSWYQQVLGQGPQFIFQYYEKEERGRGNFPDRFSARQFPNYSSELNVNALLLGDSALYLCASSFQGEETQYFGPGTRLLVL.

J is TRBJ1-2 and V is TRBV5-1; 9 bases align to TRBD1. Unmatched junction bases numbered 5, after V lost 7 bases and J lost 1 base. From germline, CDR1 is SGHRS and CDR2 YFSETQ. The CDR3 has 14 amino acids. For the CDR3, the DNA is TGCGCCAGCTCAGTGGACAGGGGTAACTATGGCTACACCTTC. Translating it yields CASSVDRGNYGYTF.

The V call is TRBV6-5, the J call TRBJ1-5; 9 nucleotides match TRBD1. The CDR3 covers 14 residues. V lost 6 bases, J lost 5 bases, and 5 bases stayed unmatched. Per germline, CDR1 MNHEY and CDR2 SVGAGI. CDR3 coding DNA: TGTGCCAGCAGGACTACAGGGGGCGATCAGCCCCAGCATTTT. As protein: CASRTTGGDQPQHF.

The V and J genes are TRBV7-9 and TRBJ1-2; TRBD1 agrees at 7 bases. J was trimmed by 7 bases and V by 5 bases; bases with no gene match: 7. There are 13 residues in the CDR3. Germline V gene data show CDR1 as SEHNR and CDR2 as FQNEAQ (reference sequence). For the CDR3, the DNA is TGTGCCAGCAGCCCGACAGGGTTGATTGGCTACACCTTC. This encodes CASSPTGLIGYTF.

This sequence joins TRBV29-1 and TRBJ1-2, with D unclear. V lost 7 bases and J 3 bases, leaving 12 bases between the germline ends. Looked up from germline, CDR1 is SQVTM and CDR2 is ANQGSEA. The CDR3 loop spans 12 amino acids. As DNA, the CDR3 is TGCAGCGCCACCCGGGGATACTATGGCTACACCTTC. It yields the protein CSATRGYYGYTF.